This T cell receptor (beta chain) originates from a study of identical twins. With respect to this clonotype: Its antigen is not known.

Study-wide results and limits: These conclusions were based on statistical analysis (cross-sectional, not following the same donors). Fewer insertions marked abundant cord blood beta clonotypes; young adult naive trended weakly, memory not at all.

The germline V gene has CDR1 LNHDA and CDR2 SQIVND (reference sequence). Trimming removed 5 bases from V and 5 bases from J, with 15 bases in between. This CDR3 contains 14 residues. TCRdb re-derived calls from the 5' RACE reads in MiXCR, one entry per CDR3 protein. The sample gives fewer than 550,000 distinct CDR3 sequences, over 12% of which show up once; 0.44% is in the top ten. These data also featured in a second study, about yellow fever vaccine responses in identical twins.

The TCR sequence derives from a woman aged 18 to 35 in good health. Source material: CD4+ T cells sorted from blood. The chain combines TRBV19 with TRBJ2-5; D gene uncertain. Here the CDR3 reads CASSGGGRWETQYF. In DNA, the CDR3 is TGTGCCAGTAGTGGTGGTGGAAGGTGGGAGACCCAGTACTTC.